A selection of T cell receptor beta chains follows, all from one sample in a study of T cells in Graves' hyperthyroidism and ophthalmopathy. TCRdb redid the calling of the multiplex PCR reads with MiXCR, one entry per CDR3 protein. This sample yields around 300,000 distinct CDR3 sequences, of which roughly an eighth are seen a single time; 7.9% belongs to the top ten. Sequencing was performed on blood. All receptors come from a woman aged 40 to 55 with Graves' hyperthyroidism. Each CDR3 is given with its conserved first and last residue. A D gene is named only where the DNA matches it firmly. The size of a clone is reported for some rows only, either as once, few or many, or as a class for expanded clones.

V	size	J	D	length	DNA	CDR3
TRBV7-9	NA	TRBJ2-6	TRBD2	18	TGTGCCAGCAGCACAACTAGCGGGAGAGGATCTGGGGCCAACGTCCTGACTTTC	CASSTTSGRGSGANVLTF
TRBV5-5	many	TRBJ1-4	NA	14	TGTGCCAGCAGCTGGGAGACAACTAATGAAAAACTGTTTTTT	CASSWETTNEKLFF
TRBV2	NA	TRBJ1-5	TRBD1	14	TGTGCCACCGGACAGGGACAGGAAAATCAGCCCCAGCATTTT	CATGQGQENQPQHF
TRBV11-2	many	TRBJ2-1	NA	13	TGTGCCAGTACGAGTCGGAATTACAATGAGCAGTTCTTC	CASTSRNYNEQFF
TRBV24-1	NA	TRBJ1-2	NA	16	TGTGCCACCAGTGATGTCGGACCCCGGGGCACCCATGGCTACACCTTC	CATSDVGPRGTHGYTF
TRBV7-2	many	TRBJ1-1	NA	14	TGTGCCAGCAGCCGCACAGGGATGGTCACTGAAGCTTTCTTT	CASSRTGMVTEAFF
TRBV7-7	few	TRBJ2-2	NA	13	TGTGCTAGCAGCTTATCTCTTGACGGGGAGCTGTTTTTT	CASSLSLDGELFF
TRBV18	many	TRBJ1-1	NA	15	TGTGCCAGCTCAGATTGGACAGCCCAAGGGACTGAAGCTTTCTTT	CASSDWTAQGTEAFF
TRBV9	few	TRBJ1-6	NA	14	TGTGCCAGCAGCGCAAGGACGGATAATTCACCCCTCCACTTT	CASSARTDNSPLHF
TRBV12-5	NA	TRBJ2-3	NA	13	TGTGCTAGTGGTGCAGCTAGCACAGATACGCAGTATTTT	CASGAASTDTQYF
TRBV7-9	many	TRBJ1-1	NA	13	TGTGCCAGCAGCACGGGCCTCGGTACTGAAGCTTTCTTT	CASSTGLGTEAFF
TRBV7-2	many	TRBJ2-3	TRBD1	14	TGTGCCAGCAGCTTAGGACAGGGGGCAAATACGCAGTATTTT	CASSLGQGANTQYF
TRBV5-5	many	TRBJ1-6	TRBD1	17	TGTGCCAGCAGCCCGCGACCCGGGACAGGGGTCGATTCACCCCTCCACTTT	CASSPRPGTGVDSPLHF
TRBV6-1	few	TRBJ2-1	TRBD2	15	TGTGCCAGCAGCCGGGGACTAGCGGGAGTTGGTGAGCAGTTCTTC	CASSRGLAGVGEQFF
TRBV7-8	many	TRBJ1-1	NA	12	TGTGCCACGGAATATGGGAACACTGAAGCTTTCTTT	CATEYGNTEAFF
TRBV20-1	many	TRBJ2-5	TRBD2	14	TGCAGTGCCTTCCGACTAGCGGGAGAGGAGACCCAGTACTTC	CSAFRLAGEETQYF
TRBV3-1	many	TRBJ2-5	TRBD2	15	TGTGCCAGCAGCCAGCGGACTAGCGGGAGGGAGACCCAGTACTTC	CASSQRTSGRETQYF
TRBV7-9	many	TRBJ1-5	TRBD1	14	TGTGCCAGCAGCCTAGGAACAGGGGTTGAGACCCAGCATTTT	CASSLGTGVETQHF
TRBV5-6	many	TRBJ1-5	TRBD1	15	TGTGCCAGCAGCTCTTCGGACAGGGAGAATCAGCCCCAGCATTTT	CASSSSDRENQPQHF
TRBV19	many	TRBJ2-7	NA	14	TGTGCCAGTAGTCCGCCGGGGGTGAGGAACGAGCAGTACTTC	CASSPPGVRNEQYF
TRBV24-1	few	TRBJ2-1	NA	14	TGTGCCACCAGCGAAATAGGGTCCTACAATGAGCAGTTCTTC	CATSEIGSYNEQFF